This T cell receptor beta chain was observed in a study of OX40 agonist ivuxolimab in advanced cancers. About the research overall: Prior checkpoint blockade (anti-PD-1, anti-PD-L1 or anti-CTLA-4) was permitted; approximately 41% had it.

The V segment lost 2 bases and the J segment 4 bases; nucleotides outside the gene matches: 3. CDR3 length equals 13 residues. CDR1 and CDR2 from the germline V gene are GTSNPN and SVGIG (reference sequence). Sequencing was performed with immunoSEQ multiplex PCR; in TCRdb, only in-frame clones are kept and a portion is missing. The profile shows tens of thousands of clones, around 87% of them singletons. The V gene is TRBV30, the J gene TRBJ1-1; TRBD1 agrees at 8 bases. The input for sequencing was CD4+ or CD8+ T cells sorted from blood, taken in a trial of the OX40 agonist ivuxolimab. The sequence derives from an adult with an advanced solid tumor such as melanoma, head and neck, liver or kidney cancer. The CDR3 bases are TGTGCCTGGAGTAGGACAGGGAGCACTGAAGCTTTCTTT. It encodes CAWSRTGSTEAFF.